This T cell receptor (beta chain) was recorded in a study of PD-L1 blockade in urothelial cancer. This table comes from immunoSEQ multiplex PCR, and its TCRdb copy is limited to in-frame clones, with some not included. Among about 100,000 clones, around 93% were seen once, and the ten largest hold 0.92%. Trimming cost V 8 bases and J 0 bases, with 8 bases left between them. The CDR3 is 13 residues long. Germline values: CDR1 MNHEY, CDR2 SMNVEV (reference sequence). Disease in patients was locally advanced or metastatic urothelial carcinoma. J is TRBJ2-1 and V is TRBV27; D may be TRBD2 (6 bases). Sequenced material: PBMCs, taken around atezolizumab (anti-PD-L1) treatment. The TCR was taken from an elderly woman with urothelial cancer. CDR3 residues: CASGRDSYNEQFF. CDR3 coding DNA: TGTGCCAGCGGGCGGGACTCCTACAATGAGCAGTTCTTC.